The 27 T cell receptor beta chains below all came from one sample that was sequenced in a study of graft-versus-host responses after intestinal transplantation. Method: immunoSEQ multiplex PCR; TCRdb's copy keeps in-frame clones and lacks some. The sample lists 30,000 to 50,000 clones; 90% to 95% were seen once. Which antigens these TCRs recognize remains unknown. Source: unstimulated CD8+ T cells sorted from spleen or lymph node cells, taken before transplant. The receptors derive from a human donor who was the organ donor for an intestinal transplant.

The V and J genes are TRBV7-2 and TRBJ1-3, with D unclear. The CDR3 consists of 15 residues. The germline V gene has CDR1 SGHTA and CDR2 FQGNSA. The V end lost 4 bases, the J end lost 0 bases, and 10 bases lay between the germline ends. CDR3 nucleotides: TGTGCCAGCAGCTCTGGGCGGAGCTCTGGAAACACCATATATTTT. Translated, it gives CASSSGRSSGNTIYF.

This sequence joins TRBV5-4 and TRBJ2-7; maybe TRBD2 (6 bases). V was shortened by 3 bases and J by 3 bases, with 13 bases between the two germline ends. CDR3 length equals 14 residues. Germline-derived CDR1 and CDR2 are SGHNT and YYREEE (reference sequence). In nucleotides, the CDR3 is TGTGCCAGCAGCTGGGACGGGGACTTCTACGAGCAGTACTTC. It yields the protein CASSWDGDFYEQYF. Drawing the rest from reference TRBV5-4 and TRBJ2-7, the complete variable domain is ETGVTQSPTHLIKTRGQQVTLRCSSQSGHNTVSWYQQALGQGPQFIFQYYREEENGRGNFPPRFSGLQFPNYSSELNVNALELDDSALYLCASSWDGDFYEQYFGPGTRLTVT.

The rearrangement uses TRBV2 and TRBJ2-2, with D perhaps being TRBD1 or TRBD2 (5 bases each). This CDR3 has 16 residues. CDR1 SNHLY and CDR2 FYNNEI come from the germline V gene. V was pared by 3 bases and J by 0 bases, with 11 bases between. The CDR3 DNA is TGTGCCAGCAGTGACGGGGCACCAACGAACACCGGGGAGCTGTTTTTT. It codes for CASSDGAPTNTGELFF. The full variable domain, in which reference TRBV2 and TRBJ2-2 provide the parts outside the CDR3, is EPEVTQTPSHQVTQMGQEVILRCVPISNHLYFYWYRQILGQKVEFLVSFYNNEISEKSEIFDDQFSVERPDGSNFTLKIRSTKLEDSAMYFCASSDGAPTNTGELFFGEGSRLTVL.

The chain combines TRBV6-1 with TRBJ1-2, with TRBD1 matching 7 bases. There are 14 residues in the CDR3. Germline V lookup: CDR1 MNHNS, CDR2 SASEGT. The trim removed 4 bases at V and 2 bases at J, leaving 4 bases unmatched. CDR3 in DNA: TGTGCCAGCAGTGTTACAGGGGACAACTATGGCTACACCTTC. Protein: CASSVTGDNYGYTF.

In nucleotides, the CDR3 is TGTGCCAGCAGCCCAGGACAGTTCTCCTACGAGCAGTACTTC. Translating it yields CASSPGQFSYEQYF. The chain is built from TRBV9 and TRBJ2-7; possible D gene TRBD1, 6 bases. This CDR3 comprises 14 residues. Germline V gene sequence: CDR1 SGDLS, CDR2 YYNGEE. With 4 bases removed from V and 0 bases from J, the gap between germline ends came to 11 bases.

This chain connects TRBV11-3 to TRBJ1-1; D gene unclear. V gave up 0 bases and J gave up 1 base, with 6 bases separating them. CDR1 and CDR2 (germline): SGHNT, YENEEA. The CDR3 has 14 amino acids. CDR3 sequence reads: CASSLDAGNTEAFF. The CDR3 region has the DNA TGTGCCAGCAGCTTAGACGCAGGGAACACTGAAGCTTTCTTT.

The rearrangement uses TRBV4-1 and TRBJ1-5; D gene ambiguous. The CDR3 contains 16 residues. Germline CDR1 MGHRA, CDR2 YSYEKL. Trimming removed 0 bases from V and 3 bases from J, with 12 bases in between. This CDR3 reads CASSQEIQRTNQPQHF. The DNA of the CDR3 is TGCGCCAGCAGCCAAGAAATCCAGCGCACCAATCAGCCCCAGCATTTT.

This chain joins TRBV11-3 and TRBJ2-7, with TRBD2 matching over 7 bases. The CDR3 consists of 16 residues. J lost 0 bases, V lost 2 bases, and 7 bases had no gene match. CDR1 is SGHNT and CDR2 is YENEEA in the germline V gene. The CDR3 DNA reads TGTGCCAGCAGCTTACGGGGGGTCCCGAGCTCCTACGAGCAGTACTTC. Translating gives CASSLRGVPSSYEQYF.

V gene TRBV13 combines with J gene TRBJ2-3; possibly TRBD1 or TRBD2 for D (5 bases each). V was clipped by 5 bases and J by 0 bases, with 9 bases between them. This CDR3 has 14 amino acids. Germline V gives CDR1 PRHDT, CDR2 FYEKMQ (reference sequence). The CDR3 DNA reads TGTGCCAGCAGCACAAGGGACAGCACAGATACGCAGTATTTT. Translating it yields CASSTRDSTDTQYF.

The V and J genes are TRBV10-3 and TRBJ2-7; D possibly uses TRBD1 or TRBD2 (6 bases each). The CDR3 totals 16 residues. The V gene's germline CDR1 is ENHRY and CDR2 SYGVKD. Trimming removed 0 bases from V and 7 bases from J, with 19 bases in between. The CDR3 DNA sequence: TGTGCCATCAGTGAGTCGACAGGAGGGCTTGAGGGAGAGCAGTACTTC. Residues: CAISESTGGLEGEQYF.

The chain links TRBV6-6 to TRBJ2-2; tentatively, D is TRBD1 or TRBD2 (5 bases each). Germline V lookup: CDR1 MNHNY, CDR2 SVGAGI (reference sequence). The CDR3 consists of 14 residues. Trimming took 7 bases from V and 4 from J, leaving 13 bases between them. CDR3 nucleotides: TGTGCCAGCACCCCATCGGGGCCCACCGGGGAGCTGTTTTTT. Its translation: CASTPSGPTGELFF.

The chain employs TRBV7-3 and TRBJ2-3; 13 bases line up with TRBD2. The CDR3 covers 16 residues. The J segment lost 2 bases and the V segment lost 2 bases, leaving 1 base of the junction unmatched. Germline V CDR1 and CDR2: SGHTA, FQGTGA. CDR3 protein: CASSLGTSGATDTQYF. The CDR3 region has the DNA TGTGCCAGCAGCTTAGGGACTAGCGGGGCCACAGATACGCAGTATTTT.

The V gene is TRBV19, the J gene TRBJ1-5, with 9 bases identical to TRBD1. J gave up 2 bases and V 4 bases, and 3 bases lay outside the gene matches. The CDR3 consists of 15 residues. The germline CDR1 and CDR2 sequences are LNHDA and SQIVND (reference sequence). The CDR3 sequence is CASSRDRVGNQPQHF. The CDR3 DNA is TGTGCCAGTAGTAGGGACAGGGTTGGCAATCAGCCCCAGCATTTT.

The V call is TRBV2, the J call TRBJ1-2; 7 positions match TRBD1. The V segment lost 6 bases and the J segment 10 bases; nucleotides outside the gene matches: 5. Germline CDR1 reads SNHLY; CDR2 reads FYNNEI. There are 11 residues in the CDR3. CDR3 in amino acids: CASRGTDTYTF. CDR3 DNA: TGTGCCAGCAGGGGGACAGACACCTACACCTTC.

V is TRBV9 and J is TRBJ2-3; 12 positions match TRBD2. The CDR3 has 15 amino acids. Germline V lookup: CDR1 SGDLS, CDR2 YYNGEE. V was pared by 3 bases and J by 1 base, with 0 bases of the junction left unmatched. This CDR3 is CASSASGRGTDTQYF. In nucleotides, the CDR3 is TGTGCCAGCAGCGCTAGCGGGAGGGGCACAGATACGCAGTATTTT.

This chain connects TRBV10-3 to TRBJ1-2; no clear D gene. Germline CDR1 is ENHRY and CDR2 is SYGVKD. The length of the CDR3 is 13 residues. The V end was cut by 3 bases, the J end by 2 bases, with 7 bases between. CDR3 nucleotides: TGTGCCATCAGTGACCATGAAAACTATGGCTACACCTTC. Encoded protein: CAISDHENYGYTF.

The chain links TRBV5-6 to TRBJ1-3; no clear D. V was trimmed by 2 bases and J by 0 bases, leaving 9 bases between them. This CDR3 contains 15 residues. Germline lookup yields CDR1 SGHDT and CDR2 YYEEEE. The CDR3 sequence is CASSLLESSGNTIYF. In nucleotides, the CDR3 is TGTGCCAGCAGCTTATTGGAGAGCTCTGGAAACACCATATATTTT.

The V and J genes are TRBV7-9 and TRBJ2-1; unclear D gene. CDR1 and CDR2 from the germline V gene are SEHNR and FQNEAQ (reference sequence). Trimming removed 1 base from V and 7 bases from J, with 11 bases in between. This CDR3 has 14 residues. The CDR3 loop is CASSLGSVGNEQFF. CDR3 DNA: TGTGCCAGCAGCTTAGGATCCGTGGGGAATGAGCAGTTCTTC.

This chain joins TRBV28 and TRBJ1-2; 9 positions match TRBD1. V shed 5 bases and J 2 bases; nucleotides not matched to a gene: 9. The CDR3 extends over 16 amino acids. CDR1 MDHEN and CDR2 SYDVKM come from the germline V gene. CDR3 coding DNA: TGTGCCAGCAGTCCTGACCCGGGACAGGGCAACTATGGCTACACCTTC. Protein product: CASSPDPGQGNYGYTF.

The CDR3 sequence is CASSWDREGYTF. CDR3 bases: TGTGCCAGCAGTTGGGACAGGGAAGGCTACACCTTC. The chain uses TRBV6-6 and TRBJ1-2; TRBD1 matches at 9 bases. The junction had 2 bases not matched to a gene; V was cut back by 4 bases and J by 8 bases. This CDR3 has 12 residues. Germline loops: CDR1 MNHNY, CDR2 SVGAGI (reference sequence).

The chain employs TRBV25-1 and TRBJ1-1; D possibly corresponds to TRBD1 (5 bases). The CDR3 loop spans 14 amino acids. CDR1 and CDR2 (germline): MGHDK, SYGVNS. V was cut by 1 base and J by 6 bases, with 12 bases left in between. In DNA, the CDR3 is TGTGCCAGCAGTGAATCTTCGCGGGGACCTGAAGCTTTCTTT. It encodes CASSESSRGPEAFF. The full variable domain, with the rest looked up from reference TRBV25-1 and TRBJ1-1, is EADIYQTPRYLVIGTGKKITLECSQTMGHDKMYWYQQDPGMELHLIHYSYGVNSTEKGDLSSESTVSRIRTEHFPLTLESARPSHTSQYLCASSESSRGPEAFFGQGTRLTVV.

The rearrangement joins TRBV7-2 to TRBJ2-7; 10 nucleotides line up with TRBD2. The V segment lost 5 bases and the J segment 0 bases; nucleotides outside the gene matches: 7. The CDR3 covers 16 residues. CDR1 SGHTA and CDR2 FQGNSA come from the germline V gene. CDR3 in DNA: TGTGCCAGCAGCGGTCTTAGCGGGGGGTCCTCCTACGAGCAGTACTTC. As protein: CASSGLSGGSSYEQYF. Full variable domain (missing parts from reference TRBV7-2 and TRBJ2-7): GAGVSQSPSNKVTEKGKDVELRCDPISGHTALYWYRQSLGQGLEFLIYFQGNSAPDKSGLPSDRFSAERTGGSVSTLTIQRTQQEDSAVYLCASSGLSGGSSYEQYFGPGTRLTVT.

This clone was seen only once. This sequence joins TRBV4-3 and TRBJ1-2, with D tentatively TRBD1 (5 bases). Trimming removed 1 base from V and 4 bases from J, with 19 bases in between. The CDR3 is made up of 17 amino acids. Germline CDR1 reads LGHNA; CDR2 reads YSLEER. CDR3 sequence reads: CASSQVGAVHPSYGYTF. DNA of the CDR3: TGCGCCAGCAGCCAAGTAGGGGCAGTCCATCCCTCCTATGGCTACACCTTC.

The chain uses TRBV7-2 and TRBJ2-5; D is unresolved. V was clipped by 1 base and J by 3 bases, with 9 bases between them. The CDR3 consists of 14 residues. Looked up from germline, CDR1 is SGHTA and CDR2 is FQGNSA. CDR3 nucleotides: TGTGCCAGCAGCTTAGACCTACTAAAAGAGACCCAGTACTTC. The encoded protein is CASSLDLLKETQYF.

The chain joins TRBV11-3 to TRBJ2-3, with 8 bases that match TRBD2. Germline values: CDR1 SGHNT, CDR2 YENEEA. This CDR3 is built from 18 residues. V lost 5 bases to trimming and J lost 1 base; unmatched junction nucleotides: 14. The CDR3 DNA sequence: TGTGCCAGCAGCACAAACAGCGGGGGCCTCTGGGGCACAGATACGCAGTATTTT. Residues: CASSTNSGGLWGTDTQYF. The full variable domain, with the rest looked up from reference TRBV11-3 and TRBJ2-3, is EAGVVQSPRYKIIEKKQPVAFWCNPISGHNTLYWYLQNLGQGPELLIRYENEEAVDDSQLPKDRFSAERLKGVDSTLKIQPAELGDSAVYLCASSTNSGGLWGTDTQYFGPGTRLTVL.

This clone was observed a single time. The V gene is TRBV11-2, the J gene TRBJ1-1; D is unclear. V lost 1 base, J lost 3 bases, and 15 bases lay in between. This CDR3 comprises 16 residues. From germline, CDR1 is SGHAT and CDR2 FQNNGV. The CDR3 DNA reads as TGTGCCAGCAGCTTAGGTACCAGCGACCTGGACACTGAAGCTTTCTTT. Translated, it gives CASSLGTSDLDTEAFF.

The rearrangement uses TRBV6-1 and TRBJ2-1; 10 bases line up with TRBD2. From germline, CDR1 is MNHNS and CDR2 SASEGT. The CDR3 spans 15 residues. V shed 0 bases, J shed 10 bases, and the junction held 6 bases outside the gene matches. CDR3 DNA: TGTGCCAGCAGTGAAGCCAGCGGGGGGGTTGGGGAGCAGTTCTTC. Translated, it gives CASSEASGGVGEQFF.